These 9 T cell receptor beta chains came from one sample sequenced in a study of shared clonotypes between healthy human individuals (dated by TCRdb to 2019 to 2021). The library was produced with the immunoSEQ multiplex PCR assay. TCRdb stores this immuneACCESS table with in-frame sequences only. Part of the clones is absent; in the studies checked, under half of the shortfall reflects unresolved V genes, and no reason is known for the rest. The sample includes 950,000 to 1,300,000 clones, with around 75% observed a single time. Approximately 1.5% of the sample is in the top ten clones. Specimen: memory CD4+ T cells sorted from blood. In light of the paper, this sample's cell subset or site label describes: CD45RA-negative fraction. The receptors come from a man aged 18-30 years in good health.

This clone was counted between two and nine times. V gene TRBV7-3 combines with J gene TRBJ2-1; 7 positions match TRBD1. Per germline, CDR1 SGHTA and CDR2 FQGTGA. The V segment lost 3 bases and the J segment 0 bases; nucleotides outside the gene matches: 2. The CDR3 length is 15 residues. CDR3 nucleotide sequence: TGTGCCAGCAGCTTGGGGGACAGCTCCTACAATGAGCAGTTCTTC. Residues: CASSLGDSSYNEQFF.

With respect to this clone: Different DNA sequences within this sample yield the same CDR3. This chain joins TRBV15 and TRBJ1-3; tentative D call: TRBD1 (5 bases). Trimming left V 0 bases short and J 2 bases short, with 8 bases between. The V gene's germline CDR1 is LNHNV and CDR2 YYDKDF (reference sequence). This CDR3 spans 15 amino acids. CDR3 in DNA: TGTGCCACCAGCAGAGATCGGGGGGCTGGAAACACCATATATTTT. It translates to CATSRDRGAGNTIYF.

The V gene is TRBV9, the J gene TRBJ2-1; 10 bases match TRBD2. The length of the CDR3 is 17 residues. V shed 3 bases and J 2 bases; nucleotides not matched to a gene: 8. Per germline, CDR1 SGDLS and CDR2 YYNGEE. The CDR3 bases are TGTGCCAGCAGCGCGGGGGGACTAGCGCCACCCTACAATGAGCAGTTCTTC. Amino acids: CASSAGGLAPPYNEQFF.

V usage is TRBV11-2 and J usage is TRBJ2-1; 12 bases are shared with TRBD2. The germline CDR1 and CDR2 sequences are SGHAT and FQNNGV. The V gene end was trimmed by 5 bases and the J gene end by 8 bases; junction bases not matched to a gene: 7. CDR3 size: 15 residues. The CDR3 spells CASSTTGLAGDEQFF. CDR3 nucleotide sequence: TGTGCCAGCAGCACCACGGGACTAGCGGGTGATGAGCAGTTCTTC. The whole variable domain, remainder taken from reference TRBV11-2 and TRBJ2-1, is EAGVAQSPRYKIIEKRQSVAFWCNPISGHATLYWYQQILGQGPKLLIQFQNNGVVDDSQLPKDRFSAERLKGVDSTLKIQPAKLEDSAVYLCASSTTGLAGDEQFFGPGTRLTVL.

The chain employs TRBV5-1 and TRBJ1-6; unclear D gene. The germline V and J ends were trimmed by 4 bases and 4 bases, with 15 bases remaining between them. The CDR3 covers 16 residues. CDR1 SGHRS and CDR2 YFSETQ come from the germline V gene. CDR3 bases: TGCGCCAGCAGCACTCAACCGGGATCTTATAATTCACCCCTCCACTTT. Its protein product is CASSTQPGSYNSPLHF.

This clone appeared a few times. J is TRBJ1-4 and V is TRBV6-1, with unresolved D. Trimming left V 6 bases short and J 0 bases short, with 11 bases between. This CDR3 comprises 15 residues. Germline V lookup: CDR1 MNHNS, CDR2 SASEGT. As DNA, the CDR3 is TGTGCCAGCAGCCACGTCCTTACAACTAATGAAAAACTGTTTTTT. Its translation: CASSHVLTTNEKLFF.

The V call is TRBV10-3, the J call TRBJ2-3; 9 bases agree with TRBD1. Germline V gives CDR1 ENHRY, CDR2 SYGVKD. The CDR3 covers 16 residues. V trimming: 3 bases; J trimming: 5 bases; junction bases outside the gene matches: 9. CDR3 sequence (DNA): TGTGCCATCAGTGACGCCGGGACAGGGCTTTTAGATACGCAGTATTTT. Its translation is CAISDAGTGLLDTQYF.

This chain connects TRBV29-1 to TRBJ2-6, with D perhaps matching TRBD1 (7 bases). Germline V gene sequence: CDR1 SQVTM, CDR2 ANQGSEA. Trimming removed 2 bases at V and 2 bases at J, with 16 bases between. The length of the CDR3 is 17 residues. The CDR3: CSVEWARGAPGANVLTF. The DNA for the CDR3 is TGCAGCGTTGAATGGGCCAGGGGGGCGCCTGGGGCCAACGTCCTGACTTTC.

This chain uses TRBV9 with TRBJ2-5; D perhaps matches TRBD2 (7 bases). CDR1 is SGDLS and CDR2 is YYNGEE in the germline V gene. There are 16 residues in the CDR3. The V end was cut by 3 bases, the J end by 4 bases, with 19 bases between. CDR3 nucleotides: TGTGCCAGCAGCGCTCCCCCGAGGGGGGGCGGAGAGACCCAGTACTTC. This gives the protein CASSAPPRGGGETQYF.